According to its frequency, the clone carrying this T cell receptor beta chain is medium-sized. TRB was amplified from roughly 250 ng of peripheral blood genomic DNA per sample. The record originates from a study of T cell clusters in autoimmune cytopenias. The CDR3 is 14 amino acids. TRB was amplified by touch-down multiplex PCR, primer pools A and B combined. One entry per CDR3 protein, without DNA, is what TCRdb gives after re-calling the multiplex PCR reads. This sample contains several thousand distinct CDR3 sequences. The clonotype originates from a human donor with an autoimmune cytopenia or autoimmune hepatitis (not recorded which). Sample: peripheral blood. This chain uses TRBV12-3 or TRBV12-4 with TRBJ2-5. The CDR3 is CASSRRGTQETQYF.